This T cell receptor (beta chain) originates from a study of T cell changes during pregnancy in multiple sclerosis. Libraries were prepared by immunoSEQ multiplex PCR; TCRdb keeps only in-frame clonotypes and omits some of them. The sample consists of tens of thousands of clones, about 94% of them appearing once. This CDR3 contains 13 residues. Trimming pared 7 bases from V and 1 base from J, leaving 11 bases between. The germline V gene has CDR1 SGDLS and CDR2 YYNGEE. This clone showed up just once. This clonotype was sampled from a female donor with multiple sclerosis, enrolled in a pregnancy study. The specimen comprised peripheral blood, sampled in the third trimester of pregnancy. J is TRBJ2-5 and V is TRBV9; D possibly corresponds to TRBD1 (6 bases). CDR3 nucleotide sequence: TGTGCCAGCGCCCGGGACATCCAAGAGACCCAGTACTTC. It encodes CASARDIQETQYF. The full variable domain, completed using reference TRBV9 and TRBJ2-5, is DSGVTQTPKHLITATGQRVTLRCSPRSGDLSVYWYQQSLDQGLQFLIQYYNGEERAKGNILERFSAQQFPDLHSELNLSSLELGDSALYFCASARDIQETQYFGPGTRLLVL.